This T cell receptor beta chain was profiled in a study of regulatory T cells in long-lasting Graves disease. Described time point: newly diagnosed GD, antithyroid drugs for less than 3 months. The TCR library was made from RNA extracted from PBMCs. The study, taken as a whole, reports: Small sample size may have lowered accuracy.

To make TCR beta libraries, researchers used iRepertoire HTBI primers and Arm-PCR of CDR3 regions. As processed by the authors: 60 or so TRBV and roughly 13 TRBJ segments were identified across samples. TCRdb called the multiplex PCR reads again in MiXCR, with one record for every CDR3 protein. The V and J calls here are based on TCRdb, not the publication. The repertoire holds 400,000 to 550,000 distinct CDR3 sequences, 14% to 15% seen once, with approximately 15% in the top ten. This clonotype was found many times. Its target is not known. The V gene's germline CDR1 is KGHDR and CDR2 SFDVKD. The CDR3 contains 18 residues. V lost 3 bases, J lost 6 bases, and 13 bases stayed unmatched. The sample was also linked to a second study, of T cells in Graves' hyperthyroidism and ophthalmopathy. That report notes: Carried out on the TCR CDR3, a first-round RT-PCR used the HTBI primer set.

The sequencing used peripheral blood mononuclear cells (PBMCs), collected at new diagnosis, from a patient treated with antithyroid drugs. The receptor was derived from a woman in her 30s with Graves disease. The rearrangement links TRBV24-1 to TRBJ2-1, with 10 nucleotides matching TRBD1. CDR3 region: CATSDEGTGVGYINEQFF. In DNA form, the CDR3 reads TGTGCCACCAGTGATGAGGGGACAGGGGTTGGATACATCAATGAGCAGTTCTTC.